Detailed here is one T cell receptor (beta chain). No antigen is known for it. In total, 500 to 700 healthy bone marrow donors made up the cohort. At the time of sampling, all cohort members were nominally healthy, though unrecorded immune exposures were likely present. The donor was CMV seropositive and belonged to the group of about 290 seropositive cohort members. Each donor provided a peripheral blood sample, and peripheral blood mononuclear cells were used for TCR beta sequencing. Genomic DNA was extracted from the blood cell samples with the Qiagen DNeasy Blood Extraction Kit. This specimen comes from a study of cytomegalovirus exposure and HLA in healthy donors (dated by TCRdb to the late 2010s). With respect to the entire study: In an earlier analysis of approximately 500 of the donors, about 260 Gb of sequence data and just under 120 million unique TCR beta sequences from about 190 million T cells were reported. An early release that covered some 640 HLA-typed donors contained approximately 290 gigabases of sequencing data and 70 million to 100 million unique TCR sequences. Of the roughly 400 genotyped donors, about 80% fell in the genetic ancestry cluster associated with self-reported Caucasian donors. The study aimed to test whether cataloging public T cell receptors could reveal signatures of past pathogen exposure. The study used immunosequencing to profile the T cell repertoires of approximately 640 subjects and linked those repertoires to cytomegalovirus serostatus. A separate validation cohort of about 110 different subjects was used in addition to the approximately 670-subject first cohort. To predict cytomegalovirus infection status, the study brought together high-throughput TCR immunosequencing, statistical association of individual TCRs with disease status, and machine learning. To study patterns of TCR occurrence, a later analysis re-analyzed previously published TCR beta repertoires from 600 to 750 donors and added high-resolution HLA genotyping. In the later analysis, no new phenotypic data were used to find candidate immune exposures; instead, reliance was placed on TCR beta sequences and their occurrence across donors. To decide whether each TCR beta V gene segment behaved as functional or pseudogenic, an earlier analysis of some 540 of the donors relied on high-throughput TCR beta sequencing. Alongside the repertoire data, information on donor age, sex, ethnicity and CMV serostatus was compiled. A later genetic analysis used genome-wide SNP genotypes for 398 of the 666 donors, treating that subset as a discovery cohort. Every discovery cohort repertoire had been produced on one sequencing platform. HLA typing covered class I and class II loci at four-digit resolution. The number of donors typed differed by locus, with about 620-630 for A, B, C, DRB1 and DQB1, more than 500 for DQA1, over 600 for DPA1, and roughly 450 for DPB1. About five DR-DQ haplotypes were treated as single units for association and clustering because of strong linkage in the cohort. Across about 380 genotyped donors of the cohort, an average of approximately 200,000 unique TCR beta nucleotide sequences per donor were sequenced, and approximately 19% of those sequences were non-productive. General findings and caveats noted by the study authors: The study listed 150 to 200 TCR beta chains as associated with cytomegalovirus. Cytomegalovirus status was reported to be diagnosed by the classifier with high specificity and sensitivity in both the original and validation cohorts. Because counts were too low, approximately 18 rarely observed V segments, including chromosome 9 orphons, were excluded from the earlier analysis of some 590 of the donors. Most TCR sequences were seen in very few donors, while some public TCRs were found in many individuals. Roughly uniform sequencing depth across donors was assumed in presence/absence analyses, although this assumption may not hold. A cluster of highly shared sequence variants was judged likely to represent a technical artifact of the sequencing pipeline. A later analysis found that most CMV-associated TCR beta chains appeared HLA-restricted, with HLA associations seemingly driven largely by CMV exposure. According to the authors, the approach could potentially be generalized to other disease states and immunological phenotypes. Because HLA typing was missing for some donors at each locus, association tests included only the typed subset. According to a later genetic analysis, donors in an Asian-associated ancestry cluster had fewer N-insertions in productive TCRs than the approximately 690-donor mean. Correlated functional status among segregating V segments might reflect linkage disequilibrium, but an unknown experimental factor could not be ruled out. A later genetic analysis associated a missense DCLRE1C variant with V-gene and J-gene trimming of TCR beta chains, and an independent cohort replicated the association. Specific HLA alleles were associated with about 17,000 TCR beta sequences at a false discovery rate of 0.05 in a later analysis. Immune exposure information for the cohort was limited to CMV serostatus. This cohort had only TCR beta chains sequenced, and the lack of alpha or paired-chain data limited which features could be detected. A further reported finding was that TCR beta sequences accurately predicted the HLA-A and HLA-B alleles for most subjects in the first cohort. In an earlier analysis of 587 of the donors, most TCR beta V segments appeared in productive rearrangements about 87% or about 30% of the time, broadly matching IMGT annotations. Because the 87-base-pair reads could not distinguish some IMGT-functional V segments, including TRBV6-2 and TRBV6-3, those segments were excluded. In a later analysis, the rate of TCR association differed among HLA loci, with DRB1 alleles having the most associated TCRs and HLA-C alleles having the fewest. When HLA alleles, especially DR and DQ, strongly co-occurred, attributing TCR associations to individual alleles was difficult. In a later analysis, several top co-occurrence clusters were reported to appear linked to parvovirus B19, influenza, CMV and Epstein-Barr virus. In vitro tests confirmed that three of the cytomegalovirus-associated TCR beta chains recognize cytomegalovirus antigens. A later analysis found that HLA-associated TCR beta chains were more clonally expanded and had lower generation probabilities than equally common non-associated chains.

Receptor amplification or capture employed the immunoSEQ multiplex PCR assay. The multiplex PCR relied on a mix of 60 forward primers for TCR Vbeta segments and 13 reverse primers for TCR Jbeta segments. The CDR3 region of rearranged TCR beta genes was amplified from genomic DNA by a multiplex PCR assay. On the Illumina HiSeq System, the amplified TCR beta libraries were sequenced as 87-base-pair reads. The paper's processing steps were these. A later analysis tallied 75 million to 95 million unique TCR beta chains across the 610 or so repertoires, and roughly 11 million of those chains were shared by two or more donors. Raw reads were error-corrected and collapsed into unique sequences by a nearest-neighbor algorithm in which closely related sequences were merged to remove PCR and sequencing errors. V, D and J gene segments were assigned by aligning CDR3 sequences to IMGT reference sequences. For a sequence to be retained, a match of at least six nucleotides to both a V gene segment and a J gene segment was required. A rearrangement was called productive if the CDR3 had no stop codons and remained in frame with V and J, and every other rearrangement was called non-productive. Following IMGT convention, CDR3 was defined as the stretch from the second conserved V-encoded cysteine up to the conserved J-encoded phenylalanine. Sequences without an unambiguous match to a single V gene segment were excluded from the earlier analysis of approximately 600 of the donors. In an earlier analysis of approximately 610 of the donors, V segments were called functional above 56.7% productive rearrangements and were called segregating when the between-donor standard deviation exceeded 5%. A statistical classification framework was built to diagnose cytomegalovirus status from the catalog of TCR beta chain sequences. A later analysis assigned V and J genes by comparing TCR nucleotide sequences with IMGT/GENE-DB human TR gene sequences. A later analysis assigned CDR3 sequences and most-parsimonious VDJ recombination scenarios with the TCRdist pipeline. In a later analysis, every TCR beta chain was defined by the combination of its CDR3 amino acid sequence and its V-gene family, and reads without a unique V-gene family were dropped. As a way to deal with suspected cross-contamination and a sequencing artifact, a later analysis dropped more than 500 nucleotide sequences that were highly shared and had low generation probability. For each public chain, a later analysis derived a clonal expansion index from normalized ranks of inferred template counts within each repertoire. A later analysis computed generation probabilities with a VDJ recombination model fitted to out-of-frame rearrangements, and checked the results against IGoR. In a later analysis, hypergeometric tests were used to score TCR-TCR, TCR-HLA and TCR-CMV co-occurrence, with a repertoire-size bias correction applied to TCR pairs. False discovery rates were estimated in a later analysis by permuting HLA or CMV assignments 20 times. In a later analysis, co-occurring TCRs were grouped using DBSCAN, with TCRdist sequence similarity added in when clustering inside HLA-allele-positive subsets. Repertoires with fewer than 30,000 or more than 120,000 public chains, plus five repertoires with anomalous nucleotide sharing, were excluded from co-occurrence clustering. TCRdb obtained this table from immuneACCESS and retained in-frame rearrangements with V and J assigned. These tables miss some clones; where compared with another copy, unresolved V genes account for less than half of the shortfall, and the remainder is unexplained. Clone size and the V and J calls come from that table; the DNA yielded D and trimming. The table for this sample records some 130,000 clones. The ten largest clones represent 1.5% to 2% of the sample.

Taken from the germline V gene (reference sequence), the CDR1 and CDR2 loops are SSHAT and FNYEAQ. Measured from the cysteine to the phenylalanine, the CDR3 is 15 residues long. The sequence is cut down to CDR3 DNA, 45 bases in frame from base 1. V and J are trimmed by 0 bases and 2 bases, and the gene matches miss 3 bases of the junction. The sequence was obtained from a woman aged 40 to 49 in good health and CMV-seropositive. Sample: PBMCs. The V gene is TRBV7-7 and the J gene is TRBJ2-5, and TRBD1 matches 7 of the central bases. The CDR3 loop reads CASSLALRGQETQYF. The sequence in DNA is TGTGCCAGCAGCTTAGCGCTCAGGGGGCAAGAGACCCAGTACTTC.